This T cell receptor beta chain was captured by sequencing in a study of CD8+ T cells in alopecia areata. Broader study findings: Lesional tissue from the scalp (especially in alopecia totalis/universalis) showed higher clonality than normal scalp.

Extracted RNA was reverse transcribed, and the resulting cDNA served as sequencing template. Profiled with immunoSEQ multiplex PCR; TCRdb holds only in-frame clones, not every one. Altogether around 190,000 clones are present, about three fifths being singletons, with the ten largest covering approximately 0.69%. The V and J ends lost 6 bases and 6 bases respectively, with 20 bases between them. CDR3 length: 15 residues. Germline V gene lookup returns CDR1 MRHNA and CDR2 SNTAGT. Described treatment: oral pan-JAK inhibitor, 5-10 mg twice daily. About this clone: Its antigen remains unidentified.

This TCR was sampled from a human donor with alopecia areata. The chain is built from TRBV6-4 and TRBJ1-1; D gene uncertain. The starting material was CD4+ T cells sorted from blood, obtained at week 4, from a patient treated with tofacitinib. In DNA form, the CDR3 reads TGTGCCAGCAGATCAACAAAGAGCACACTCGCTGAAGCTTTCTTT. Its translation is CASRSTKSTLAEAFF.